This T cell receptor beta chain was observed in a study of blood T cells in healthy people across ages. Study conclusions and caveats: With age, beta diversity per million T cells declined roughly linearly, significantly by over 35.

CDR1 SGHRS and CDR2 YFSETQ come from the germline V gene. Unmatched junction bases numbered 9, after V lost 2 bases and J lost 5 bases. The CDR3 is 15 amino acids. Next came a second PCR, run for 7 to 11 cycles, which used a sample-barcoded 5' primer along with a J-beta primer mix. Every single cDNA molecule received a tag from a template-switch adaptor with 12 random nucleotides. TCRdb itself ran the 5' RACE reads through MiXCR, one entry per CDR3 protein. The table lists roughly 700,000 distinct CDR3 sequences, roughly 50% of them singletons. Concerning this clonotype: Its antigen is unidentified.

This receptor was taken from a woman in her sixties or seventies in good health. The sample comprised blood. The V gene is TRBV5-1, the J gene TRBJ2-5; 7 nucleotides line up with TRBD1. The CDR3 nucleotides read TGCGCCAGCAGCTTCGCGACAGGGCCGGGTGAGACCCAGTACTTC. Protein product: CASSFATGPGETQYF.